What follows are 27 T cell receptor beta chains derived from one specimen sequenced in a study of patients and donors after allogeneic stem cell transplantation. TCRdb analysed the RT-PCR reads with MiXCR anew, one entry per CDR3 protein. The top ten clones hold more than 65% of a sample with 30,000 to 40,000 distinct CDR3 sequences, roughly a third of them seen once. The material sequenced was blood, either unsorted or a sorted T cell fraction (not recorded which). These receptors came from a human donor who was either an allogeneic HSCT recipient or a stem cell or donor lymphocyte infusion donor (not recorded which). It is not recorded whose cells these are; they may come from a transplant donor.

The CDR3 DNA follows: TGTGCCAGTAGTGTGCAGGGGGCCAATGAGCAGTTCTTC. Its translation is CASSVQGANEQFF. The gene calls are TRBV19 and TRBJ2-1, with 8 bases that match TRBD1. CDR3 length: 13 amino acids. With V trimmed by 5 bases and J by 6 bases, 3 bases remained unmatched. CDR1 is LNHDA, CDR2 SQIVND, per germline (reference sequence).

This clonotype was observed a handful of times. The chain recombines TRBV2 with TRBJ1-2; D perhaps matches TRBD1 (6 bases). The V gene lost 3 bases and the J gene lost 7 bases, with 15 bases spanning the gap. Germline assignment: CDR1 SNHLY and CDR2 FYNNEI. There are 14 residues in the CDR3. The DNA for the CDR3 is TGTGCCAGCAGTGAGAGCAGGGGACGAGCTGGCTACACCTTC. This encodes CASSESRGRAGYTF.

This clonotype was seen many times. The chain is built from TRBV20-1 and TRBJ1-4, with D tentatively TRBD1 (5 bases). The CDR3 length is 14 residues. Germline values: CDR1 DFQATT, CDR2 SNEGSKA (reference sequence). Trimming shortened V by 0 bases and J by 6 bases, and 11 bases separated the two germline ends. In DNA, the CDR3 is TGCAGTGCTAGAGAGGGCAGGGAAGATGAAAAACTGTTTTTT. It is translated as CSAREGREDEKLFF.

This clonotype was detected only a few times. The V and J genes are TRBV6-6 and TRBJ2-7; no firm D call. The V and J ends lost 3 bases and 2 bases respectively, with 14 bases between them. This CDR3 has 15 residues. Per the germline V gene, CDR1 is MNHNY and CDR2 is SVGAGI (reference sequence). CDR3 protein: CASSYAPSRTYEQYV. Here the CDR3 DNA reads TGTGCCAGCAGTTATGCTCCCAGCCGCACCTACGAGCAGTACGTC.

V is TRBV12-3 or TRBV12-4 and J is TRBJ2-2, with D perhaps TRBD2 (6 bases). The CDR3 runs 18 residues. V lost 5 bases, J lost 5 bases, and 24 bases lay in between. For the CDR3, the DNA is TGTGCCAGCAGTCGCGGGTTTATGCTGCTAGCGTCTACCGGGGAGCTGTTTTTT. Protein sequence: CASSRGFMLLASTGELFF.

CDR3 coding DNA: TGTGCCAGCAGCGGACTATCGGAGACCCAGTACTTC. It specifies CASSGLSETQYF. The chain uses TRBV12-3 or TRBV12-4 and TRBJ2-5; D is perhaps TRBD2 (6 bases). CDR3 length: 12 amino acids. V shed 6 bases and J shed 5 bases, with 10 bases lying between them.

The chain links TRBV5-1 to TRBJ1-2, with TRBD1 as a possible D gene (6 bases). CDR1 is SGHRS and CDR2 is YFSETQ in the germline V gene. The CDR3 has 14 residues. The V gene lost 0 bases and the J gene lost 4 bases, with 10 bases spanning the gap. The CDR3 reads CASSLDQGLYGYTF. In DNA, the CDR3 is TGCGCCAGCAGCTTGGACCAGGGGCTCTATGGCTACACCTTC.

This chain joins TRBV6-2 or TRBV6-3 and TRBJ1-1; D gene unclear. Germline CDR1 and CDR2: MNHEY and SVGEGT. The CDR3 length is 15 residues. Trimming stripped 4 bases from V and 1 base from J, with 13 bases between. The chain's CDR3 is CASSSDGMENTEAFF. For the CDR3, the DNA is TGTGCCAGCAGTTCCGATGGGATGGAGAACACTGAAGCTTTCTTT.

CDR3 bases: TGCGCCAGCAGCCAAGAAACAGCATCCTATGGCTACACCTTC. Protein: CASSQETASYGYTF. The V and J genes are TRBV4-3 and TRBJ1-2; no definite D call. Germline CDR1 is LGHNA and CDR2 is YSLEER. V gave up 0 bases and J gave up 4 bases, with 9 bases separating them. This CDR3 comprises 14 residues.

CDR3 DNA: TGCGCCAGCAGCTTGGCAGGGGAACAGCCCCAGCATTTT. It translates to CASSLAGEQPQHF. The chain employs TRBV5-1 and TRBJ1-5; D perhaps matches TRBD1 (6 bases). The CDR3 extends over 13 amino acids. From germline, CDR1 is SGHRS and CDR2 YFSETQ. Trimming pared 0 bases from V and 7 bases from J, leaving 8 bases between. Filled out from reference TRBV5-1 and TRBJ1-5, the complete variable domain reads KAGVTQTPRYLIKTRGQQVTLSCSPISGHRSVSWYQQTPGQGLQFLFEYFSETQRNKGNFPGRFSGRQFSNSRSEMNVSTLELGDSALYLCASSLAGEQPQHFGDGTRLSIL.

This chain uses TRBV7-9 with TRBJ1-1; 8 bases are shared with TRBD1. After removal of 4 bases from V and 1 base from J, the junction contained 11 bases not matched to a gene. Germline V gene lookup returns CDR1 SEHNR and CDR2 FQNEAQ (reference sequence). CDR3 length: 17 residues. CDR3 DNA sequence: TGTGCCAGCAGCTACGCTCAGGGGGCGAGGCCGAACACTGAAGCTTTCTTT. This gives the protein CASSYAQGARPNTEAFF.

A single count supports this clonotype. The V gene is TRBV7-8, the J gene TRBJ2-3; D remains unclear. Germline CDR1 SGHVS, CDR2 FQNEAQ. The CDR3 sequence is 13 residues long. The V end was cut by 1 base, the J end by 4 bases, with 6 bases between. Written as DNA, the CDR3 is TGTGCCAGCAGCTTAGGGTCGCCAGATACGCAGTATTTT. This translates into CASSLGSPDTQYF. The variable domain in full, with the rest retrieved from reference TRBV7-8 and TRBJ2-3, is GAGVSQSPRYKVAKRGQDVALRCDPISGHVSLFWYQQALGQGPEFLTYFQNEAQLDKSGLPSDRFFAERPEGSVSTLKIQRTQQEDSAVYLCASSLGSPDTQYFGPGTRLTVL.

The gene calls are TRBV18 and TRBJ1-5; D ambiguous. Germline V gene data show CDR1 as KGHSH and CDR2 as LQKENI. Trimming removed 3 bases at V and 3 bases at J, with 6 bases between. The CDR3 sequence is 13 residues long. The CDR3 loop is CASSPTLNQPQHF. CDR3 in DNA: TGTGCCAGCTCACCGACACTCAATCAGCCCCAGCATTTT.

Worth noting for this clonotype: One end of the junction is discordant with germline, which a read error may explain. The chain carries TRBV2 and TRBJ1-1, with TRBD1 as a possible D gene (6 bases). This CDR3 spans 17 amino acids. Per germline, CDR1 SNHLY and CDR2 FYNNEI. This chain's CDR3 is CASSPGRQGNRNAEAFF. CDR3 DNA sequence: TGTGCCAGCAGCCCAGGAAGGCAGGGGAACAGGAACGCTGAAGCTTTCTTT.

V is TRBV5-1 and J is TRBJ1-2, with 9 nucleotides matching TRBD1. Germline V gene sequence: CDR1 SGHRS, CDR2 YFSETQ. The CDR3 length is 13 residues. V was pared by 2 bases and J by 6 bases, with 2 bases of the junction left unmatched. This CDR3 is CASSLNRGHGYTF. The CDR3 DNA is TGCGCCAGCAGCTTAAACAGGGGGCATGGCTACACCTTC. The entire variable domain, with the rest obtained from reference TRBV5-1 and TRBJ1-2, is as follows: KAGVTQTPRYLIKTRGQQVTLSCSPISGHRSVSWYQQTPGQGLQFLFEYFSETQRNKGNFPGRFSGRQFSNSRSEMNVSTLELGDSALYLCASSLNRGHGYTFGSGTRLTVV.

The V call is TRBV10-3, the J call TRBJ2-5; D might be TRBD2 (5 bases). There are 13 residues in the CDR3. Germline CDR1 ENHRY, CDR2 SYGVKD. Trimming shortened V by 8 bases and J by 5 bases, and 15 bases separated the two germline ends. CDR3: CAIGFQAGETQYF. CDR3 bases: TGTGCCATCGGTTTCCAGGCGGGCGAGACCCAGTACTTC.

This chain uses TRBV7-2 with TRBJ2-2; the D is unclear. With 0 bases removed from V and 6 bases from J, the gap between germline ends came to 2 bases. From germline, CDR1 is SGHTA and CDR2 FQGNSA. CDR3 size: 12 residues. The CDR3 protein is CASSLAAGELFF. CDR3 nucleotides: TGTGCCAGCAGCTTAGCTGCCGGGGAGCTGTTTTTT. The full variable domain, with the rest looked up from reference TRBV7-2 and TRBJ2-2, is GAGVSQSPSNKVTEKGKDVELRCDPISGHTALYWYRQSLGQGLEFLIYFQGNSAPDKSGLPSDRFSAERTGGSVSTLTIQRTQQEDSAVYLCASSLAAGELFFGEGSRLTVL.

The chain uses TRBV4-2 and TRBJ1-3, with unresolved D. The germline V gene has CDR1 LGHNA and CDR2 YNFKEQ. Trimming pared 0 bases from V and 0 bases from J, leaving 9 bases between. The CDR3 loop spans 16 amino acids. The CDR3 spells CASSQDHRISGNTIYF. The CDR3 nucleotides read TGTGCCAGCAGCCAAGACCACAGAATCTCTGGAAACACCATATATTTT.

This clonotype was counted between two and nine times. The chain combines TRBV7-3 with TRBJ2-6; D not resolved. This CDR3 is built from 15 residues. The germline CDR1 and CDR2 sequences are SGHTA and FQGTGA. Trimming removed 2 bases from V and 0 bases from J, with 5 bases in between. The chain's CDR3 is CASSLASSGANVLTF. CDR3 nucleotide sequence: TGTGCCAGCAGCTTAGCTTCCTCTGGGGCCAACGTCCTGACTTTC.

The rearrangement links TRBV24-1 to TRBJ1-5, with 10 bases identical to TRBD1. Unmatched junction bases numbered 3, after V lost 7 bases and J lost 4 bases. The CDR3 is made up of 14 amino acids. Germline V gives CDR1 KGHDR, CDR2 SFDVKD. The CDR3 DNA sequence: TGTGCCACCAGGGGACAGGGGCCGAATCAGCCCCAGCATTTT. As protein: CATRGQGPNQPQHF.

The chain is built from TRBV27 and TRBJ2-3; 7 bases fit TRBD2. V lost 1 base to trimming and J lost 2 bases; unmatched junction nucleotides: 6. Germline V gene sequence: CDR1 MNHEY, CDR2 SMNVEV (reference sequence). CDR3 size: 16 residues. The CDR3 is CASSLFGREYTDTQYF. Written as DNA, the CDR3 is TGTGCCAGCAGTTTATTTGGGCGGGAGTACACAGATACGCAGTATTTT.

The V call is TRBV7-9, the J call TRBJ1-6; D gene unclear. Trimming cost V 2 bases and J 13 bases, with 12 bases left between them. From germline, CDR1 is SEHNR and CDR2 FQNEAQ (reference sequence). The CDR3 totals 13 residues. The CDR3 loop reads CASSLSAFGPLHF. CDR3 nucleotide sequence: TGTGCCAGCAGCTTATCAGCCTTTGGGCCCCTCCACTTT.

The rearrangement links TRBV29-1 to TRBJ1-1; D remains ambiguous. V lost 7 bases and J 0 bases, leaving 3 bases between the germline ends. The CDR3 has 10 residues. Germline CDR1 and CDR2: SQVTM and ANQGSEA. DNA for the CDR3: TGCAGCGCTATGAACACTGAAGCTTTCTTT. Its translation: CSAMNTEAFF.

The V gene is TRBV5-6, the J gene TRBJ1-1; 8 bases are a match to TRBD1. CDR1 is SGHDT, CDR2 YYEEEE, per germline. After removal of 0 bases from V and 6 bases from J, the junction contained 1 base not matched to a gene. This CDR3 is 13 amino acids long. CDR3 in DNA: TGTGCCAGCAGCTTGGACAGGGGGGCTGAAGCTTTCTTT. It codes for CASSLDRGAEAFF.

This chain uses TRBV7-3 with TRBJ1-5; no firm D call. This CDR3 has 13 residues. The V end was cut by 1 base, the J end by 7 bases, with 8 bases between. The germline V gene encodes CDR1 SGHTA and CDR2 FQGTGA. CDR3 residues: CASSLNGVQPQHF. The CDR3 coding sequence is TGTGCCAGCAGCTTAAATGGAGTACAGCCCCAGCATTTT.

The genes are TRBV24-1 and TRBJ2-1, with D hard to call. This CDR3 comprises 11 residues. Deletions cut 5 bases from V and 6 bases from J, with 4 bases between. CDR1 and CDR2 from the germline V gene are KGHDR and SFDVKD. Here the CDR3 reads CATSAGNEQFF. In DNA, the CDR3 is TGTGCCACCAGTGCAGGCAATGAGCAGTTCTTC.

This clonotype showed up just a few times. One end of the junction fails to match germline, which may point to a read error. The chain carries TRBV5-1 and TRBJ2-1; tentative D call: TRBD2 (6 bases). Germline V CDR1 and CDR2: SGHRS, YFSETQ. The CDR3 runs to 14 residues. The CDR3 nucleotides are TGCGCCAGCGATAACGGGGACTCCCACAATGAGCAGTTCTTC. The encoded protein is CASDNGDSHNEQFF.